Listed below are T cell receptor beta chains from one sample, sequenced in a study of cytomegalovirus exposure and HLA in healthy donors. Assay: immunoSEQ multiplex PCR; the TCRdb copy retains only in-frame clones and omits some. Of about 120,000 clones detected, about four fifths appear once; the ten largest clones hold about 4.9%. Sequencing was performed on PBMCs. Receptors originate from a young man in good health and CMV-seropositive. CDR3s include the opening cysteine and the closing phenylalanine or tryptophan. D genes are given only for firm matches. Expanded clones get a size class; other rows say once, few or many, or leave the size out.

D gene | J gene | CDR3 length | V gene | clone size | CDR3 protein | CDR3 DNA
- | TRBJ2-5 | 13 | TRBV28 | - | CASSAGPTATQYF | TGTGCCAGCAGTGCGGGCCCTACGGCGACCCAGTACTTC
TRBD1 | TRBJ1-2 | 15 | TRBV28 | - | CASSYGTGGFYGYTF | TGTGCCAGCAGTTACGGGACAGGGGGCTTCTATGGCTACACCTTC
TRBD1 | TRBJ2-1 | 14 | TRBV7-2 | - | CASSLDRAANEQFF | TGTGCCAGCAGCTTGGACAGGGCGGCAAATGAGCAGTTCTTC
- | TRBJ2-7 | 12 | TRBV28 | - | CASNGGPYEQYF | TGTGCCAGCAACGGAGGCCCCTACGAGCAGTACTTC
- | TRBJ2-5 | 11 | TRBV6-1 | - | CASSSPSTQYF | TGTGCCAGCAGTTCCCCGTCGACCCAGTACTTC
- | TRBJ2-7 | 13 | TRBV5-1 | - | CASSPPGAYEQYF | TGCGCCAGCAGCCCCCCAGGGGCCTACGAGCAGTACTTC
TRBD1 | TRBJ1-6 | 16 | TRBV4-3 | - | CASSRGQGMRNSPLHF | TGCGCCAGCAGCCGAGGACAGGGGATGAGGAATTCACCCCTCCACTTT
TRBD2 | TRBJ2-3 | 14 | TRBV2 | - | CASSSGGATDTQYF | TGTGCCAGTTCTAGCGGGGGAGCCACAGATACGCAGTATTTT
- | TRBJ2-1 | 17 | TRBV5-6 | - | CASSLAPRDLFTNEQFF | TGTGCCAGCAGCTTGGCCCCCAGGGATTTATTTACCAATGAGCAGTTCTTC
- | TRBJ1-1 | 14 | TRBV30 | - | CASSYSTLGTEAFF | TGTGCCTCTTCCTACAGCACCCTGGGCACTGAAGCTTTCTTT
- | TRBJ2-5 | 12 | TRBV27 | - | CASSLLGETQYF | TGTGCCAGCAGCCTACTAGGAGAGACCCAGTACTTC
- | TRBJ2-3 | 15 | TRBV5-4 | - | CASSFGPDNTDTQYF | TGTGCCAGCAGCTTTGGCCCAGACAACACAGATACGCAGTATTTT
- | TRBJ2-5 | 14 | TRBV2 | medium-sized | CASSAQGSQETQYF | TGTGCCAGCAGTGCCCAGGGGTCCCAAGAGACCCAGTACTTC
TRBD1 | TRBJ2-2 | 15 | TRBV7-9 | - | CASSHGQGNTGELFF | TGTGCCAGCAGCCATGGACAGGGAAACACCGGGGAGCTGTTTTTT
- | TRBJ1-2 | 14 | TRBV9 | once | CASSPVLPPYGYTF | TGTGCCAGCAGCCCGGTTCTCCCTCCCTATGGCTACACCTTC
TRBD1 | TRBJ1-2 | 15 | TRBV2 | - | CASRGQGSNRDGYTF | TGTGCCAGCAGGGGACAGGGGTCCAACCGAGATGGCTACACCTTC
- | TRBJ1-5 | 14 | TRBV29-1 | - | CSAKIGGGNQPQHF | TGCAGCGCCAAGATCGGTGGAGGCAATCAGCCCCAGCATTTT
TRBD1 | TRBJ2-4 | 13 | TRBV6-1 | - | CASSVGTGDSQYF | TGTGCCAGCAGTGTTGGGACAGGTGATTCTCAGTACTTC
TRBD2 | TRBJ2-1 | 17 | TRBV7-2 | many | CASSLNVRTSLGNEQFF | TGTGCCAGCAGCTTAAACGTGAGGACTAGCCTAGGGAATGAGCAGTTCTTC
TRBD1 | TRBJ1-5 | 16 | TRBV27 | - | CASSIPGTGGPEPQHF | TGTGCCAGCAGTATACCCGGGACAGGGGGCCCCGAGCCCCAGCATTTT
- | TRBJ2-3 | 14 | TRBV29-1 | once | CSVDGSQAPDTQYF | TGCAGCGTTGACGGTTCACAGGCCCCTGATACGCAGTATTTT
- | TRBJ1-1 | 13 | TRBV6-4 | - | CASSEGAGTEAFF | TGTGCCAGCAGTGAGGGGGCCGGGACTGAAGCTTTCTTT
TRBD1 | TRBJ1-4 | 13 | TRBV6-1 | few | CASSEWDRDKLFF | TGTGCCAGCAGTGAATGGGACAGGGACAAACTGTTTTTT
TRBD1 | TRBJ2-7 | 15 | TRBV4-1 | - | CASSQGDRASYEQYF | TGCGCCAGCAGCCAAGGGGACAGGGCGTCCTACGAGCAGTACTTC
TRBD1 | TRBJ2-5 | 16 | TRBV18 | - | CASSPIGQGGRETQYF | TGTGCCAGCTCACCGATAGGACAGGGTGGTCGCGAGACCCAGTACTTC
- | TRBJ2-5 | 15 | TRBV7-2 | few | CASSLDSGGTRTQYF | TGTGCCAGCAGCTTAGATTCCGGGGGGACAAGGACCCAGTACTTC
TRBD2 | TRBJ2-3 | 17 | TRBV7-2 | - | CASSLNFGGDSTDTQYF | TGTGCCAGCAGCTTAAACTTTGGGGGGGATAGCACAGATACGCAGTATTTT
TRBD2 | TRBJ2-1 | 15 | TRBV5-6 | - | CASSLGAGRPCQLFF | TGTGCCAGCAGCTTGGGAGCGGGACGCCCTTGTCAGCTGTTCTTC
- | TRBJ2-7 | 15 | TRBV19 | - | CASSSGGRFSYEQYF | TGTGCCAGTAGTAGTGGCGGGCGGTTTTCCTACGAGCAGTACTTC
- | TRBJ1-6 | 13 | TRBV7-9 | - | CASSLGLGSPLHF | TGTGCCAGCAGCTTGGGCCTTGGTTCACCCCTCCACTTT
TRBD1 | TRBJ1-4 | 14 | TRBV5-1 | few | CASSTTGGAEKLFF | TGCGCCAGCAGCACCACAGGGGGCGCTGAAAAACTGTTTTTT
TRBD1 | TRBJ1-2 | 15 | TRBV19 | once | CASSLGQRANYGYTF | TGTGCCAGTAGTCTGGGACAGAGAGCTAACTATGGCTACACCTTC
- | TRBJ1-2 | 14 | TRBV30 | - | CAWSRGGPPYGYTF | TGTGCCTGGAGTCGCGGGGGGCCCCCCTATGGCTACACCTTC
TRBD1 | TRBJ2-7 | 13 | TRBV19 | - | CASRPGGEDEQYF | TGTGCCAGTAGACCAGGGGGTGAGGACGAGCAGTACTTC
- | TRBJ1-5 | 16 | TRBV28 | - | CASSFGGGLRNQPQHF | TGTGCCAGCAGTTTCGGCGGGGGGCTTAGGAATCAGCCCCAGCATTTT
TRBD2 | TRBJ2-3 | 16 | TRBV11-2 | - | CASSLGLAGATDTQYF | TGTGCCAGCAGCTTAGGACTAGCGGGGGCCACAGATACGCAGTATTTT
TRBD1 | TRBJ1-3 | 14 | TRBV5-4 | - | CASREGTDRNTIYF | TGTGCCAGCAGGGAGGGGACAGATAGAAACACCATATATTTT
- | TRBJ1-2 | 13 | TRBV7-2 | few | CASSLVGGHGYTF | TGTGCCAGCAGCTTGGTAGGGGGTCATGGCTACACCTTC
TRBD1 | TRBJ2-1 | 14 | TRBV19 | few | CASSRDRGYNEQFF | TGTGCCAGTAGCCGGGACAGGGGGTACAATGAGCAGTTCTTC
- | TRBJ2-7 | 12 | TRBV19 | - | CASSMNRDKQYF | TGTGCCAGTAGTATGAACAGGGATAAGCAGTACTTC
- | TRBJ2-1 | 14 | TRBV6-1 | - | CASSEALRGNEQFF | TGTGCCAGCAGTGAAGCGCTTCGGGGGAATGAGCAGTTCTTC
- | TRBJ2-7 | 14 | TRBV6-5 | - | CASSPWGPSYEQYF | TGTGCCAGCAGCCCTTGGGGGCCCTCCTACGAGCAGTACTTC
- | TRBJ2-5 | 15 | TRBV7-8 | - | CASREGGGGGETQYF | TGTGCCAGCAGAGAAGGCGGGGGAGGGGGAGAGACCCAGTACTTC